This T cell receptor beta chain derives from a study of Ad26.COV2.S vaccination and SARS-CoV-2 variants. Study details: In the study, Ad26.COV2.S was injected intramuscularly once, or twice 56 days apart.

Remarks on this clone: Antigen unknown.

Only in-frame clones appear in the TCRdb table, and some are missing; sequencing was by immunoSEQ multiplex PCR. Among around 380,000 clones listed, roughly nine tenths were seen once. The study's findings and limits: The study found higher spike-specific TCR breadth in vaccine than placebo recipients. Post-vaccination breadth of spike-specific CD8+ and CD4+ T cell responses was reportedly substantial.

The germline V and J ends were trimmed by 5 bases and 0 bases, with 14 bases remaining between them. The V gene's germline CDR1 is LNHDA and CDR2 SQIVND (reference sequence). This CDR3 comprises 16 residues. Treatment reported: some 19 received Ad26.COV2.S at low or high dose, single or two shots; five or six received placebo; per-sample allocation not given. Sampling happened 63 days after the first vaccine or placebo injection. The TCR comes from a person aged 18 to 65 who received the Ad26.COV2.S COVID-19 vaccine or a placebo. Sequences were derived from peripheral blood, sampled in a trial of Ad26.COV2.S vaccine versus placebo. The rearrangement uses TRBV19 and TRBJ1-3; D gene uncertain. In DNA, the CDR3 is TGTGCCAGTAGTTCGAGATCTACGAACTCTGGAAACACCATATATTTT. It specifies CASSSRSTNSGNTIYF.